The rows below give T cell receptor beta chains drawn from one sample of a study of cytomegalovirus exposure and HLA in healthy donors. The table came from immunoSEQ multiplex PCR; TCRdb's copy has only in-frame clones and leaves some out. The table includes roughly 84,000 clones, 63% detected once. The material sequenced was PBMCs. The receptor set was obtained from a woman aged 40 to 50 in good health and CMV-seropositive. Both conserved end residues are part of each CDR3. The order of the fields is J gene, V gene, clone size, D gene, CDR3 protein, CDR3 DNA. D genes are given only for firm matches. Only some rows state a clone size, as once, few, many or a class for expanded clones.

TRBJ2-3 | TRBV20-1 | NA | NA | CSAGVPDTQYF | TGCAGTGCAGGGGTCCCAGATACGCAGTATTTT
TRBJ1-1 | TRBV28 | NA | NA | CASSRVSAFF | TGTGCCAGTAGCAGGGTTTCGGCTTTCTTT
TRBJ1-1 | TRBV4-1 | few | NA | CASSQDPGIVAFF | TGCGCCAGCAGCCAAGATCCAGGTATAGTGGCTTTCTTT
TRBJ1-2 | TRBV28 | once | TRBD1 | CASKYPGQDGYGYTF | TGTGCCAGCAAGTACCCGGGACAGGATGGCTATGGCTACACCTTC
TRBJ2-1 | TRBV6-4 | NA | TRBD2 | CASSVGTSSNEQFF | TGTGCCAGCAGTGTAGGGACTAGTTCGAATGAGCAGTTCTTC
TRBJ2-7 | TRBV28 | NA | TRBD2 | CASSLFLTSGSYEQYF | TGTGCCAGCAGTTTATTCTTAACTAGCGGGAGCTACGAGCAGTACTTC
TRBJ2-7 | TRBV6-1 | NA | NA | CASREVTGSPATWLADSYEQYF | TGTGCCAGCAGAGAAGTAACGGGGTCACCCGCCACCTGGCTAGCCGACTCCTACGAGCAGTACTTC
TRBJ2-5 | TRBV28 | NA | NA | CASSPRRKTQYF | TGTGCCAGCAGCCCCCGTAGAAAGACCCAGTACTTC
TRBJ1-1 | TRBV28 | NA | TRBD1 | CASSLTSGGSEAFF | TGTGCCAGCAGTTTAACTTCAGGGGGCTCTGAAGCTTTCTTT
TRBJ2-7 | TRBV5-1 | few | NA | CASSAYTGAYEQYF | TGCGCCAGCAGCGCCTACACTGGAGCCTACGAGCAGTACTTC
TRBJ2-1 | TRBV7-2 | NA | NA | CASTYPSNEQFF | TGTGCCAGCACTTACCCGAGCAATGAGCAGTTCTTC
TRBJ2-7 | TRBV29-1 | few | TRBD2 | CSVEYGRESYEQYF | TGCAGCGTTGAATACGGGCGGGAGTCCTACGAGCAGTACTTC
TRBJ2-7 | TRBV5-1 | NA | TRBD2 | CASSLAAGGWQYEQYF | TGCGCCAGCAGCTTGGCCGCGGGGGGCTGGCAGTACGAGCAGTACTTC
TRBJ2-1 | TRBV5-4 | NA | TRBD2 | CASSLVLAGGPLEQFF | TGTGCCAGCAGCTTGGTCCTAGCGGGAGGTCCTTTGGAGCAGTTCTTC
TRBJ2-7 | TRBV4-1 | NA | TRBD2 | CASSQDILAGSYEQYF | TGCGCCAGCAGCCAAGATATTCTAGCGGGCTCTTACGAGCAGTACTTC
TRBJ1-2 | TRBV4-3 | few | NA | CASSQFTATIYGYTF | TGCGCCAGCAGCCAATTCACAGCCACAATCTATGGCTACACCTTC
TRBJ2-7 | TRBV7-6 | NA | NA | CASSPRQLSYEQYF | TGTGCCAGCAGCCCCCGACAGCTCTCCTACGAGCAGTACTTC
TRBJ2-5 | TRBV9 | once | NA | CASSVGPGGQETQYF | TGTGCCAGCAGCGTAGGGCCAGGGGGGCAAGAGACCCAGTACTTC
TRBJ2-5 | TRBV7-6 | NA | TRBD2 | CASSLVGTSGRETQYF | TGTGCCAGCAGCTTAGTTGGGACTAGCGGCCGGGAGACCCAGTACTTC
TRBJ2-2 | TRBV28 | NA | NA | CASSFRDRQIRGLFF | TGTGCCAGCAGTTTTCGAGACAGGCAAATCAGGGGGCTGTTTTTT
TRBJ2-2 | TRBV5-1 | few | TRBD2 | CASSPGTSGRIGELFF | TGCGCCAGCAGCCCCGGGACTAGCGGGAGGATCGGGGAGCTGTTTTTT
TRBJ1-5 | TRBV19 | NA | TRBD1 | CASSQTGGGQPQHF | TGTGCCAGTAGCCAGACAGGGGGCGGTCAGCCCCAGCATTTT
TRBJ2-7 | TRBV5-5 | few | TRBD2 | CASSSSALRTSELYEQYF | TGTGCCAGCAGCTCATCAGCCCTCCGGACTAGCGAACTCTACGAGCAGTACTTC
TRBJ2-7 | TRBV5-6 | few | TRBD2 | CASSLAPGRAYEQYF | TGTGCCAGCAGCTTGGCCCCGGGGAGGGCCTACGAGCAGTACTTC
TRBJ2-5 | TRBV5-1 | NA | TRBD2 | CASSVTSGRETQYF | TGCGCCAGCAGCGTGACTAGCGGGAGAGAGACCCAGTACTTC
TRBJ1-1 | TRBV2 | NA | NA | CASSISRLNTEAFF | TGTGCCAGCAGCATATCCAGATTGAACACTGAAGCTTTCTTT
TRBJ2-3 | TRBV19 | few | TRBD2 | CASSFGTGGDTQYF | TGTGCCAGTAGCTTCGGAACGGGAGGAGATACGCAGTATTTT
TRBJ1-2 | TRBV19 | NA | TRBD1 | CASSIRQGGYTF | TGTGCCAGTAGTATACGACAGGGAGGCTACACCTTC
TRBJ1-4 | TRBV6-5 | NA | NA | CASSLLGSHANEKLFF | TGTGCCAGCAGTTTACTCGGTTCCCACGCTAATGAAAAACTGTTTTTT
TRBJ2-2 | TRBV6-5 | NA | TRBD1 | CASRIWTGQDGELFF | TGTGCCAGCAGGATTTGGACAGGGCAGGACGGGGAGCTGTTTTTT
TRBJ2-7 | TRBV25-1 | NA | NA | CAFSGLSKYEQYF | TGTGCCTTCTCAGGGCTATCGAAATACGAGCAGTACTTC
TRBJ1-3 | TRBV2 | NA | NA | CASSLDSYSGNTIYF | TGTGCCAGCAGTTTGGACAGCTACTCTGGAAACACCATATATTTT
TRBJ2-2 | TRBV4-2 | NA | TRBD2 | CASSQDRREGNTGELFF | TGTGCCAGCAGCCAAGATAGGCGGGAGGGGAACACCGGGGAGCTGTTTTTT
TRBJ1-1 | TRBV28 | NA | NA | CASRPGQNTEAFF | TGTGCCAGCAGACCCGGACAGAACACTGAAGCTTTCTTT
TRBJ2-6 | TRBV5-6 | NA | TRBD1 | CASSLVGTVSGANVLTF | TGTGCCAGCAGCTTGGTCGGGACAGTCTCTGGGGCCAACGTCCTGACTTTC
TRBJ2-7 | TRBV5-4 | NA | TRBD2 | CASRKTSGSYEQYF | TGTGCCAGCAGAAAGACTAGCGGGAGTTACGAGCAGTACTTC
TRBJ2-1 | TRBV5-4 | once | TRBD1 | CASSGRTGVDNEQFF | TGTGCCAGCAGCGGCCGGACAGGGGTAGACAATGAGCAGTTCTTC
TRBJ2-2 | TRBV7-9 | NA | NA | CASTWEEGRDTGELFF | TGTGCCAGCACCTGGGAGGAGGGACGGGACACCGGGGAGCTGTTTTTT
TRBJ1-1 | TRBV19 | few | NA | CASSIRQGTEAFF | TGTGCCAGTAGTATTAGGCAGGGCACTGAAGCTTTCTTT
TRBJ1-1 | TRBV7-9 | NA | TRBD1 | CASSFPGQYSFMNTEAFF | TGTGCCAGCAGCTTTCCGGGACAGTACTCCTTCATGAACACTGAAGCTTTCTTT
TRBJ1-1 | TRBV7-3 | NA | TRBD1 | CASSSEPTGGTEAFF | TGTGCCAGCAGCTCTGAACCTACAGGGGGGACTGAAGCTTTCTTT
TRBJ2-5 | TRBV5-8 | once | TRBD2 | CASKGGSGMDETQYF | TGTGCCAGCAAAGGGGGTAGCGGGATGGACGAGACCCAGTACTTC